These 9 T cell receptor beta chains were sequenced from one sample in a study of siplizumab effects on memory and regulatory T cells. Sequenced by immunoSEQ multiplex PCR; TCRdb stores in-frame clones only, minus some. The data show about 100,000 clones, 75% to 95% seen once. Sequencing was carried out using CD4+ T cells sorted from blood. Receptors originate from a human donor in good health.

This chain joins TRBV5-4 and TRBJ1-4; 10 nucleotides match TRBD1. Germline V CDR1 and CDR2: SGHNT, YYREEE (reference sequence). This CDR3 contains 16 residues. The V segment lost 3 bases and the J segment 8 bases; nucleotides outside the gene matches: 10. The CDR3 is CASSSVMGQGNEKLFF. CDR3 coding DNA: TGTGCCAGCAGCTCGGTGATGGGACAGGGGAACGAAAAACTGTTTTTT.

The rearrangement uses TRBV30 and TRBJ1-2, with D uncertain. In germline, CDR1 is GTSNPN, CDR2 SVGIG (reference sequence). The CDR3 runs 14 residues. Between the trimmed V and J ends, which lost 0 bases and 7 bases, there was a span of 15 bases. CDR3 amino acids: CAWSVNTIGGGYTF. The CDR3, as DNA: TGTGCCTGGAGTGTAAACACCATTGGCGGTGGCTACACCTTC. The entire variable domain, with the rest obtained from reference TRBV30 and TRBJ1-2, is as follows: SQTIHQWPATLVQPVGSPLSLECTVEGTSNPNLYWYRQAAGRGLQLLFYSVGIGQISSEVPQNLSASRPQDRQFILSSKKLLLSDSGFYLCAWSVNTIGGGYTFGSGTRLTVV.

The rearrangement joins TRBV11-2 to TRBJ2-1, with TRBD1 matching over 7 bases. This CDR3 region has 15 residues. The junction had 5 bases not matched to a gene; V was cut back by 0 bases and J by 6 bases. Germline values: CDR1 SGHAT, CDR2 FQNNGV. CDR3 protein: CASSLDGGQTNEQFF. DNA of the CDR3: TGTGCCAGCAGCTTAGATGGGGGACAGACCAATGAGCAGTTCTTC.

This clone was counted between two and nine times. The J gene is TRBJ2-5, the V gene TRBV5-1, with 10 bases matching TRBD1. The CDR3 has 15 residues. Germline-derived CDR1 and CDR2 are SGHRS and YFSETQ. The J segment lost 2 bases and the V segment lost 3 bases, leaving 4 bases of the junction unmatched. The CDR3 DNA sequence: TGCGCCAGCAGCTGGGGACAGGGGATACAAGAGACCCAGTACTTC. Protein: CASSWGQGIQETQYF.

This sequence joins TRBV28 and TRBJ2-7; the match to TRBD1 covers 10 bases. CDR1 and CDR2 from the germline V gene are MDHEN and SYDVKM. This CDR3 is 16 amino acids long. V lost 2 bases to trimming and J lost 5 bases; unmatched junction nucleotides: 9. The CDR3 protein is CASSLVPGTGAHEQYF. For the CDR3, the DNA is TGTGCCAGCAGTTTAGTCCCCGGGACAGGGGCCCACGAGCAGTACTTC.

The V call is TRBV7-2, the J call TRBJ1-2; D call uncertain. CDR1 SGHTA and CDR2 FQGNSA come from the germline V gene. The CDR3 covers 13 residues. With 1 base removed from V and 8 bases from J, the gap between germline ends came to 11 bases. CDR3 DNA sequence: TGTGCCAGCAGCTTAGTACAGTTGGGCGGCTACACCTTC. Residues: CASSLVQLGGYTF.

The chain combines TRBV30 with TRBJ2-1; 7 nucleotides align to TRBD2. J gave up 4 bases and V 8 bases, and 2 bases lay outside the gene matches. This CDR3 comprises 11 residues. Germline-derived CDR1 and CDR2 are GTSNPN and SVGIG (reference sequence). The DNA for the CDR3 is TGTGCCGGGACTACGTACAATGAGCAGTTCTTC. It yields the protein CAGTTYNEQFF.

This sequence joins TRBV11-2 and TRBJ1-3; the D gene is possibly TRBD1 (6 bases). With 5 bases removed from V and 2 bases from J, the gap between germline ends came to 10 bases. CDR1 and CDR2 from the germline V gene are SGHAT and FQNNGV. The CDR3 runs to 14 residues. CDR3 sequence: CASSLQGPGNTIYF. Here the CDR3 DNA reads TGTGCCAGCAGCCTACAGGGCCCTGGAAACACCATATATTTT.

This chain links TRBV13 with TRBJ1-5; no clear D gene. The CDR3 runs to 17 residues. Trimming left V 0 bases short and J 1 base short, with 13 bases between. The V gene's germline CDR1 is PRHDT and CDR2 FYEKMQ (reference sequence). Here the CDR3 DNA reads TGTGCCAGCAGCTTAGGTCGTAGAATGGGAAGCAATCAGCCCCAGCATTTT. It translates to CASSLGRRMGSNQPQHF.